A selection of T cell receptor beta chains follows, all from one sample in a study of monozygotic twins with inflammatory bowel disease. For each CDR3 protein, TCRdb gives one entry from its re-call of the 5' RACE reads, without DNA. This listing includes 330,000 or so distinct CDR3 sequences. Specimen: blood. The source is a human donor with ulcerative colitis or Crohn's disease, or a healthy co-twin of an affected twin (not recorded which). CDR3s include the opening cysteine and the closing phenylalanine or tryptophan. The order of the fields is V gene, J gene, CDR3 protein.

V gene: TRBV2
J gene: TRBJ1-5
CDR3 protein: CASRATGSQPQHF

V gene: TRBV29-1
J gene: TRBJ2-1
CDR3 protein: CSAARGGGYNEQFF

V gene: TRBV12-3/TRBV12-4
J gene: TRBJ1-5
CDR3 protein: CASSLKVGGGSQPQHF

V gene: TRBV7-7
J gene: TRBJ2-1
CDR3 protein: CASSPQGAGYNEQFF

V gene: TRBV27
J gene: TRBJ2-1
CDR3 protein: CASSLRDLVPHNEQFF

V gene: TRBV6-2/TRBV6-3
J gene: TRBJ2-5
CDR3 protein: CATTQGPSRYF

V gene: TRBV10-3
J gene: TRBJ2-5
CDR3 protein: CAIRPGQGAQETQYF

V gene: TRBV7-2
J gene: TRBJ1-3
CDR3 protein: CASSLGTASAGNTIYF

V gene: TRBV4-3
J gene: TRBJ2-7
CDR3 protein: CASSQTAGGASYEQYF

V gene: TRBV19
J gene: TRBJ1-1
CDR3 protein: CASTPGTSGTEAFF

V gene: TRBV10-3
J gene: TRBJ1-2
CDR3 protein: CAISEGQKANYGYTF

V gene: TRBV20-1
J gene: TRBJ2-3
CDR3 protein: CSARVPGRAPDTQYF

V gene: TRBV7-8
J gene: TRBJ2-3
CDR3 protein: CASSLEVGTQYF

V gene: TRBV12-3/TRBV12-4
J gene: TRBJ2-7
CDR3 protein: CASSSHGGGSYEQYF

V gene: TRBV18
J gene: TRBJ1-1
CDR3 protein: CASSGDGTMNTEAFF

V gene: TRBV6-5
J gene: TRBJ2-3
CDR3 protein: CASSYSLGDTQYF

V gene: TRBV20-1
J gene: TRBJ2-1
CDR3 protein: CSARDPAAPLPYNEQFF

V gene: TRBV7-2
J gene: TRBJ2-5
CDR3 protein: CASSLVSSWRSETQYF

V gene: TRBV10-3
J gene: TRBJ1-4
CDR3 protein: CAISAAGKEKLFF

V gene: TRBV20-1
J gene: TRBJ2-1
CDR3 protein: CSARDPSGAYNEQFF

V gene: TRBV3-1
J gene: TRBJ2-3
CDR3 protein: CASSQDPLAGGTDTQYF

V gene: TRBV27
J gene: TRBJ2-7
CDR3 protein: CASSSTGTGGYEQYF

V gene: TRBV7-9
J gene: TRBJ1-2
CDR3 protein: CASSSPGSPSGYTF

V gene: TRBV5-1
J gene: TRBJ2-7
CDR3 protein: CASSLADRDWDEQYF

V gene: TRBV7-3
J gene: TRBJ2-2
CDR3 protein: CASSPGQGRTGELFF

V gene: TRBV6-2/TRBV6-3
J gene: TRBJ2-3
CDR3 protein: CASSYPETDTQYF

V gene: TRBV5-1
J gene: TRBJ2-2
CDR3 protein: CASSAGGVNTGELFF

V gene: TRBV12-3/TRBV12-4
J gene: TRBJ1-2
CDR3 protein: CASSLPPTWDRHYGYTF

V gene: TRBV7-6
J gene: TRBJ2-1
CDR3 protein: CASSLALAGNEQFF

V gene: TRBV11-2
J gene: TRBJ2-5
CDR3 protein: CASSNSPIGETQYF

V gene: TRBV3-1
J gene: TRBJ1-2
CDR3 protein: CASSHAGSDYGYTF

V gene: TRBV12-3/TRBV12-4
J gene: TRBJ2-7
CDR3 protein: CASRRPPSGEQYF

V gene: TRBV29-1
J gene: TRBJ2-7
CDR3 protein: CSVATSGASEQYF

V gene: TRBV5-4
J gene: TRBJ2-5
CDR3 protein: CASSLVGQGEKTQYF

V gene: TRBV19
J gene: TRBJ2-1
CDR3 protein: CASSLLAGGAYNEQFF

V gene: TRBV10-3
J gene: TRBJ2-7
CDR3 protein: CAISGEFAAYEQYF

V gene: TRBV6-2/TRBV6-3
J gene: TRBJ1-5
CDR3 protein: CASKQGSSNQPQHF

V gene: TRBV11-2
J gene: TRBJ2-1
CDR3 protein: CASSLDRIKDEQFF

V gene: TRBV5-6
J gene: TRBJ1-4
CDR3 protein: CASSSDSPSEKLFF

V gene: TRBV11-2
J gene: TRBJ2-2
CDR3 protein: CASSLNGGWNTGELFF

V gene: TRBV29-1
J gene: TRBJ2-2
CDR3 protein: CSVVPGLAGGPSGELFF

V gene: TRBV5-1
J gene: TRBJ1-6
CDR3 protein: CASTRIEADNSPLHF